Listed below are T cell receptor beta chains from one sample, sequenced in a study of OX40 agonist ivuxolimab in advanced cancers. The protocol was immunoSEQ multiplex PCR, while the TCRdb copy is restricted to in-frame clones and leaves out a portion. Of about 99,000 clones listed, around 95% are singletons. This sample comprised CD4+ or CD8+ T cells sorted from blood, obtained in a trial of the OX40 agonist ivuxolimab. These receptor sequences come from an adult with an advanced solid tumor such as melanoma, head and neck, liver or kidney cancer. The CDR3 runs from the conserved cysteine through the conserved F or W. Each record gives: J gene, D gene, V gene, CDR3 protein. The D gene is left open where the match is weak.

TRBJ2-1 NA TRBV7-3 CASSPDGIPYNEQFF
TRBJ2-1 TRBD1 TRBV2 CASSGRGLNNEQFF
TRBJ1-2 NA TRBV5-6 CASSDTRVYGYTF
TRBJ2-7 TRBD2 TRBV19 CASSPTSGSSYEQYF
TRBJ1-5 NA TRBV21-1 CASSKEFMQPGRPQHF
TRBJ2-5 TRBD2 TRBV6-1 CASSGAGVNQETQYF
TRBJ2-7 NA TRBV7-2 CASSLAPGDEQYF
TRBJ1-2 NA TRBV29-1 CSVEWGGKGYTF
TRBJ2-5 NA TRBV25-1 CASSEGGSLETQYF
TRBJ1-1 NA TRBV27 CASGDILNTEAFF
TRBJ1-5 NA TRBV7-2 CASSPPATGFYQPQHF
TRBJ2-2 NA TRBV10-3 CAISEILDSGNTGELFF
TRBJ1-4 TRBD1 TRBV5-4 CASSYRQGDNEKLFF
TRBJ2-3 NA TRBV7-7 CASSLVGGDTQYF
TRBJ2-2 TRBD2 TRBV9 CASRGAGAGELFF
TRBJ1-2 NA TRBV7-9 CASSPPGGTGTVDGYTF
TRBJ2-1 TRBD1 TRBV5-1 CASSLQGPSYNEQFF
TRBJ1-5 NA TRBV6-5 CASSDRTRAQPQHF
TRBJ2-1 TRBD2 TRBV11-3 CASSPSGGVNEQFF
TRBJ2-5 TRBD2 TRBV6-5 CASSSLLAGMGETQYF
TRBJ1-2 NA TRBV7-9 CASSSLGRHGYTF
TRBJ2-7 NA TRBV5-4 CASRMGVRLIYEQYF
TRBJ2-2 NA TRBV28 CASASDTGELFF
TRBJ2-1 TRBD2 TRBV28 CASEGLANYNEQFF
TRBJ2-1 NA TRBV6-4 CASSERGGSNNEQFF
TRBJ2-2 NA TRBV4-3 CASSPVGRDTGELFF
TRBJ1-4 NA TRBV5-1 CASSSPPHEKLFF
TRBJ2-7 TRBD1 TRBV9 CASSVAGTGGYEQYF
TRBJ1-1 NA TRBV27 CASSYLRENTEAFF
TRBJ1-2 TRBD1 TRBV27 CASSFEGGRYGYTF
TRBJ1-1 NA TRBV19 CASSIGRNTEAFF
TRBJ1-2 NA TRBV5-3 CARSILSHTSLYGYTF
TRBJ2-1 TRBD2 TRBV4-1 CASSSGGQGNEQFF
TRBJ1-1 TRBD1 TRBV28 CASSLDRGTEAFF
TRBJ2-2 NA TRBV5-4 CASSGGNTGELFF
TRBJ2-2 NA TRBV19 CASSPPGELFF
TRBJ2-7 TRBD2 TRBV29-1 CSVKPGTSAGRYEQYF
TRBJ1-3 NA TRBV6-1 CASGGDRNSGNTIYF
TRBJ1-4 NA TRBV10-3 CAISESLYSTNEKLFF
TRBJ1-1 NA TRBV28 CASSLGWGNTEAFF
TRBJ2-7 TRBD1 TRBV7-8 CASSLGQGAYEQYF
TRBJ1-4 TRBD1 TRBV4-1 CASSRSTGMGEKLFF
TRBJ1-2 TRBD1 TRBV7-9 CASSSGTGVYGYTF
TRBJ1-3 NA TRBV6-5 CASTKGSGNTIYF
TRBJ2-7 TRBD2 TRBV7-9 CASSCGRGGYEQYF
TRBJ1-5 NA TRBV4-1 CASSLGQSAQPQHF
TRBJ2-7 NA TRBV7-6 CASSFSGSAHDSYEQYF
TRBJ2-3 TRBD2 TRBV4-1 CASSQQAGGHTDTQYF
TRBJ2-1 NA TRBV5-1 CASSLVFGSGSYNEQFF
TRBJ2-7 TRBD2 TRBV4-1 CASSQEGREGNEQYF
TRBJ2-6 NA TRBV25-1 CATSTGPGANVLTF
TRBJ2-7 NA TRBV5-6 CASSLSPRAGEQYF